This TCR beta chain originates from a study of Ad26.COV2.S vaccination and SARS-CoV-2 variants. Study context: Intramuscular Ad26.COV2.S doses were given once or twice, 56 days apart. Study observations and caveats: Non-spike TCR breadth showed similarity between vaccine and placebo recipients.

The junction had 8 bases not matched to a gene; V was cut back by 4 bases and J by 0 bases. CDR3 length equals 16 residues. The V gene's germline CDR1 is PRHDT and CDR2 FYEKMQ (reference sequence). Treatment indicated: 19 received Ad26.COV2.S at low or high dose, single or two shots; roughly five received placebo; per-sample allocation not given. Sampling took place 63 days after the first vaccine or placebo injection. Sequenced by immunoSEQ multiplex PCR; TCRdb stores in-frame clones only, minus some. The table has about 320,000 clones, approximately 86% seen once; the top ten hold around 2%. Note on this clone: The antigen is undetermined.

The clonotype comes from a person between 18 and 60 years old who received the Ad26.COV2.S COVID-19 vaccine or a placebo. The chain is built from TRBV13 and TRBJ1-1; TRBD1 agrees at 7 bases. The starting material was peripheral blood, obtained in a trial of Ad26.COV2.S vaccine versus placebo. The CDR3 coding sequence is TGTGCCAGCAGCTACCGAGGGGGCCCAATGAACACTGAAGCTTTCTTT. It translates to CASSYRGGPMNTEAFF.